This T cell receptor beta chain was identified in a study of post-analysis software for immune sequencing data. The study, taken as a whole, reports: Controls showed lower frequencies than patients for a few TRBV segments, and TRBV5-6, TRBV5-1 and TRBV20-1 were among these.

Each TCR beta cDNA library carried unique molecular identifiers. TCRdb re-derived calls from the PCR reads in MiXCR, one entry per CDR3 protein. The sample lists roughly 430,000 distinct CDR3 sequences; roughly 40% were seen once. CDR3 length equals 13 residues. The germline CDR1 and CDR2 sequences are LGHDT and YNNKEL (reference sequence). Worth noting for this clonotype: Its antigen is unidentified. One end of the junction is discordant with germline, which a read error may explain.

The chain employs TRBV3-1 and TRBJ2-1, with a possible D match to TRBD2 (6 bases). Sequenced material: blood. The TCR originated in a girl aged 2-9 years with multiple sclerosis. CDR3 bases: TGTGCCAACAGCCAAGGCCTGGGAGGAGAGCAGTTCTTC. Protein sequence: CANSQGLGGEQFF.